This T cell receptor (beta chain) was observed in a study of T cell responses to AZD1222 COVID-19 vaccine. At the level of the study: Second-dose schedules of about 4 or about 12 weeks were combined. The study's findings and limits: The peak T cell response came first, and repertoires were sampled only after it.

About this clone: The antigen is undetermined.

The trim removed 2 bases at V and 8 bases at J, leaving 5 bases unmatched. Germline V gives CDR1 SGHRS, CDR2 YFSETQ. The CDR3 loop spans 14 amino acids. Using immunoSEQ multiplex PCR, the repertoire was profiled, and TCRdb retains in-frame clones only, with some absent. The data show about 130,000 clones, roughly 84% seen once. The TCR originated in an adult in good health. This chain joins TRBV5-1 and TRBJ1-4; the match to TRBD1 covers 8 bases. Sequencing used peripheral blood, obtained on day 0 of AZD1222 vaccination. The CDR3 here is CASSLGQGDEKLFF. The CDR3 bases are TGCGCCAGCAGCTTAGGACAGGGTGACGAAAAACTGTTTTTT.